This TCR beta chain originates from a study of blood T cell repertoires in COVID-19. As for the study in general: The United States, Italy and Spain supplied acute and convalescent COVID-19 samples. Nucleic acid was either cDNA or gDNA, and it came from T cells, B-cell-depleted T cells, or PBMCs.

As processed by the authors: Estimates of nucleated cell counts were drawn from the amplification of reference gene primers. The repertoire was sequenced with immunoSEQ multiplex PCR; TCRdb's copy has only in-frame clones and lacks some. V and J calls and clone size are given by that table; D and trimming were obtained from the DNA. Of about 200,000 clones listed, approximately 82% are singletons. This CDR3 has 14 residues. Germline lookup yields CDR1 SGHDT and CDR2 YYEEEE. The ends lost 3 bases at V and 5 bases at J; junction bases unmatched: 4. The sequence derives from a woman between 45 and 65 years old with acute or convalescent COVID-19. Input material: peripheral blood. The V gene is TRBV5-6, the J gene TRBJ2-3; 9 positions match TRBD1. Here the CDR3 reads CASSSMDRGDTQYF. The CDR3 bases are TGTGCCAGCAGCTCGATGGACAGGGGAGATACGCAGTATTTT.